Below, 4 T cell receptor beta chains from the same sample are listed, as sequenced in a study of blood T cell repertoires in COVID-19. The method was immunoSEQ multiplex PCR; TCRdb's version includes in-frame clones alone and lacks a portion of them. This table has 250,000 to 350,000 clones, 89% appearing once. The sample taken for sequencing was peripheral blood. These receptors all stem from a woman aged 60-70 years with acute or convalescent COVID-19.

V gene TRBV19 combines with J gene TRBJ1-5; 8 nucleotides match TRBD1. V dropped 7 bases and J dropped 4; count of bases not matched to a gene: 12. The CDR3 runs 16 residues. Per the germline V gene, CDR1 is LNHDA and CDR2 is SQIVND (reference sequence). The CDR3 loop is CASIQQGVNGNQPQHF. The CDR3 coding sequence is TGTGCCAGTATACAACAGGGGGTCAATGGGAATCAGCCCCAGCATTTT.

This clone came up once. The rearrangement links TRBV28 to TRBJ1-5, with D maybe TRBD1 (6 bases). V lost 3 bases to trimming and J lost 3 bases, with 15 bases between them. Germline CDR1 MDHEN, CDR2 SYDVKM. The CDR3 extends over 16 amino acids. The CDR3 region is CASSFKGGADNQPQHF. The CDR3 DNA sequence: TGTGCCAGCAGTTTTAAGGGGGGGGCTGACAATCAGCCCCAGCATTTT.

The chain carries TRBV6-6 and TRBJ2-2; TRBD1 matches 11 bases. CDR3 size: 15 residues. With V trimmed by 4 bases and J by 7 bases, 5 bases remained unmatched. The germline CDR1 and CDR2 sequences are MNHNY and SVGAGI (reference sequence). CDR3 protein: CASSSGTGGVGELFF. In nucleotides, the CDR3 is TGTGCCAGCAGTTCCGGGACAGGGGGAGTCGGGGAGCTGTTTTTT.

The J gene is TRBJ1-4, the V gene TRBV5-1; D ambiguous. The CDR3 is made up of 14 amino acids. The germline CDR1 and CDR2 sequences are SGHRS and YFSETQ. The V and J ends lost 0 bases and 8 bases respectively, with 11 bases between them. The CDR3 protein is CASSLAPAVEKLFF. The CDR3 DNA reads as TGCGCCAGCAGCTTGGCCCCGGCGGTAGAAAAACTGTTTTTT.